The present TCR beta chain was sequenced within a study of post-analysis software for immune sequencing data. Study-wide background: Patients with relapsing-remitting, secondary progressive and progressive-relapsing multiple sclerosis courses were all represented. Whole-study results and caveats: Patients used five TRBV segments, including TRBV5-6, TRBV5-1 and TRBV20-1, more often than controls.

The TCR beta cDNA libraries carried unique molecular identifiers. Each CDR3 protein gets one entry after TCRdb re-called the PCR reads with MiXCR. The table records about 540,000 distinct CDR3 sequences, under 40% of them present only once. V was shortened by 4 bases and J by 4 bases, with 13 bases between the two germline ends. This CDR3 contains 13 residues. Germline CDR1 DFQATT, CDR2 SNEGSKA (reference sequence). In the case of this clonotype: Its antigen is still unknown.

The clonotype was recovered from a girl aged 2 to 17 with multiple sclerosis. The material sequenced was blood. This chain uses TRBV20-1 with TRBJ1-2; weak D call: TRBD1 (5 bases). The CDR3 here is CSAINRSPYGYTF. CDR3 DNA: TGCAGTGCTATTAACAGGAGTCCCTATGGCTACACCTTC.